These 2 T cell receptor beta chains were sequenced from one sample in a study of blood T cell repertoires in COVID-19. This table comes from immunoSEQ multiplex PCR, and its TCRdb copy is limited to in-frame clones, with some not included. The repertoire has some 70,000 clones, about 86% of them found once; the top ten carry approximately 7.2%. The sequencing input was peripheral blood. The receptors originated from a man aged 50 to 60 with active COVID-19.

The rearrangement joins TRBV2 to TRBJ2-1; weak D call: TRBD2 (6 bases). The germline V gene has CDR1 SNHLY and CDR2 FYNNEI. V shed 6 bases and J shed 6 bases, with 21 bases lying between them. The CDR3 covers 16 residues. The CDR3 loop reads CASRPRDLSRSNEQFF. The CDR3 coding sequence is TGTGCCAGCAGACCTCGGGACTTAAGTAGATCCAATGAGCAGTTCTTC. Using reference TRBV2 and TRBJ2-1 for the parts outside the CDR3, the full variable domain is EPEVTQTPSHQVTQMGQEVILRCVPISNHLYFYWYRQILGQKVEFLVSFYNNEISEKSEIFDDQFSVERPDGSNFTLKIRSTKLEDSAMYFCASRPRDLSRSNEQFFGPGTRLTVL.

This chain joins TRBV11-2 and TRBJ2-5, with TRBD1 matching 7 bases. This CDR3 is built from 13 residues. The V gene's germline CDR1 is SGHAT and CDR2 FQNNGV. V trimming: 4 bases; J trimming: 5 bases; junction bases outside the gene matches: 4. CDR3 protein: CASSSGTAETQYF. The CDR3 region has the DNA TGTGCCAGCAGCTCCGGGACAGCCGAGACCCAGTACTTC.